A selection of T cell receptor beta chains follows, all from one sample in a study of cytomegalovirus exposure and HLA in healthy donors. This table comes from immunoSEQ multiplex PCR, and its TCRdb copy is limited to in-frame clones, with some not included. The sample's table shows 190,000 or so clones. The source material was PBMCs. The source of these receptors is a boy aged 5-17 years in good health and CMV-seronegative. The CDR3 runs from the conserved cysteine through the conserved F or W. D genes are given only for firm matches.

J gene: TRBJ1-2; V gene: TRBV4-1; D gene: TRBD1; CDR3 DNA: TGCGCCAGCAGCCAGGGACAGGGGGTTCTGAACTATGGCTACACCTTC; CDR3 protein: CASSQGQGVLNYGYTF
J gene: TRBJ1-5; V gene: TRBV11-2; D gene: .; CDR3 DNA: TGTGCCAGCAGCCCCGGGAGCAATCAGCCCCAGCATTTT; CDR3 protein: CASSPGSNQPQHF
J gene: TRBJ2-7; V gene: TRBV7-8; D gene: .; CDR3 DNA: TGTGCCAGCAGCTATAAAGGTCAGGGTTCCTACGAGCAGTACTTC; CDR3 protein: CASSYKGQGSYEQYF
J gene: TRBJ1-1; V gene: TRBV7-8; D gene: .; CDR3 DNA: TGTGCCAGCAGCTTAGTAGGCGGGAACACTGAAGCTTTCTTT; CDR3 protein: CASSLVGGNTEAFF
J gene: TRBJ1-2; V gene: TRBV6-1; D gene: TRBD1; CDR3 DNA: TGTGCCAGCAGTGGGCTGTGGGACAGGGGGGGCTACACCTTC; CDR3 protein: CASSGLWDRGGYTF
J gene: TRBJ2-1; V gene: TRBV6-5; D gene: TRBD1; CDR3 DNA: TGTGCCACCCGGATTCCGACAGGGGTCTACAATGAGCAGTTCTTC; CDR3 protein: CATRIPTGVYNEQFF
J gene: TRBJ1-1; V gene: TRBV4-1; D gene: TRBD1; CDR3 DNA: TGCGCCAGCAGCCCCCCAGGGACAGGGGGGAACACTGAAGCTTTCTTT; CDR3 protein: CASSPPGTGGNTEAFF
J gene: TRBJ2-3; V gene: TRBV7-3; D gene: .; CDR3 DNA: TGTGCCAGCAGCTTAGCCCCTTTAGGAGGGGGCGGAAATACGCAGTATTTT; CDR3 protein: CASSLAPLGGGGNTQYF
J gene: TRBJ1-5; V gene: TRBV7-9; D gene: .; CDR3 DNA: TGTGCCAGCAGCTCTCAGGGACAGCCCCAGCATTTT; CDR3 protein: CASSSQGQPQHF
J gene: TRBJ2-2; V gene: TRBV2; D gene: .; CDR3 DNA: TGTGCCAGCAGCGAAGTGGGGCCGGGCACCGGGGAGCTGTTTTTT; CDR3 protein: CASSEVGPGTGELFF
J gene: TRBJ2-3; V gene: TRBV9; D gene: TRBD2; CDR3 DNA: TGTGCCAGCAGCGTAGGGACTAGCGAAACGACAGATACGCAGTATTTT; CDR3 protein: CASSVGTSETTDTQYF
J gene: TRBJ1-5; V gene: TRBV15; D gene: TRBD1; CDR3 DNA: TGTGCCACCAGCAGGGACAGGGAACGCAATCAGCCCCAGCATTTT; CDR3 protein: CATSRDRERNQPQHF
J gene: TRBJ1-1; V gene: TRBV19; D gene: .; CDR3 DNA: TGTGCCAGTAGTATACTTCCCAGGGGTGAAGCTTTCTTT; CDR3 protein: CASSILPRGEAFF
J gene: TRBJ2-1; V gene: TRBV5-1; D gene: .; CDR3 DNA: TGCGCCAGCATTCCGTTTGCGGGGTCCTACAATGAGCAGTTCTTC; CDR3 protein: CASIPFAGSYNEQFF
J gene: TRBJ1-2; V gene: TRBV5-1; D gene: .; CDR3 DNA: TGCGCCAGCAGCTTGGGTGAACGCAGGCTCGGCTACACCTTC; CDR3 protein: CASSLGERRLGYTF
J gene: TRBJ2-5; V gene: TRBV7-2; D gene: .; CDR3 DNA: TGTGCCAGCAGCCACCAGGGTTTGGAGACCCAGTACTTC; CDR3 protein: CASSHQGLETQYF
J gene: TRBJ2-1; V gene: TRBV5-6; D gene: TRBD2; CDR3 DNA: TGTGCCAGCAGCTCTACCGGGACTAGCGGGGACCCTCATACCAATGAGCAGTTCTTC; CDR3 protein: CASSSTGTSGDPHTNEQFF
J gene: TRBJ1-6; V gene: TRBV9; D gene: TRBD1; CDR3 DNA: TGTGCCAGGAACAGGGGGCTGTATTCACCCCTCCACTTT; CDR3 protein: CARNRGLYSPLHF
J gene: TRBJ1-1; V gene: TRBV19; D gene: .; CDR3 DNA: TGTGCCAGTGAAAAAGGACAGAAAGCTTTCTTT; CDR3 protein: CASEKGQKAFF
J gene: TRBJ2-7; V gene: TRBV5-3; D gene: .; CDR3 DNA: TGTGCCAGAAGCCTTCAGTGCCACGAGCAGTACTTC; CDR3 protein: CARSLQCHEQYF
J gene: TRBJ1-3; V gene: TRBV6-5; D gene: .; CDR3 DNA: TGTGCCAGCAGTTTGGGGGCCTCTGGAAACACCATATATTTT; CDR3 protein: CASSLGASGNTIYF
J gene: TRBJ2-3; V gene: TRBV5-4; D gene: TRBD2; CDR3 DNA: TGTGCCAGCAGCTTAGCGGGGGCCACAGATACGCAGTATTTT; CDR3 protein: CASSLAGATDTQYF
J gene: TRBJ1-5; V gene: TRBV6-5; D gene: .; CDR3 DNA: TGTGCCAGCAGTTCCTTATATAGCAATCAGCCCCAGCATTTT; CDR3 protein: CASSSLYSNQPQHF
J gene: TRBJ1-1; V gene: TRBV5-6; D gene: .; CDR3 DNA: TGTGCCAGCAGCCCCACCGGGGACACTGAAGCTTTCTTT; CDR3 protein: CASSPTGDTEAFF
J gene: TRBJ1-2; V gene: TRBV2; D gene: .; CDR3 DNA: TGTGCCAGCAGCCACAGGGTCCGTGGCTACACCTTC; CDR3 protein: CASSHRVRGYTF
J gene: TRBJ1-1; V gene: TRBV5-1; D gene: .; CDR3 DNA: TGCGCCAGCAGCTATAGTTTGAACACTGAAGCTTTCTTT; CDR3 protein: CASSYSLNTEAFF
J gene: TRBJ2-7; V gene: TRBV4-1; D gene: TRBD2; CDR3 DNA: TGCGCCAGCAGCCAAGATCCTAGCGGGACAAGCTCCTACGAGCAGTACTTC; CDR3 protein: CASSQDPSGTSSYEQYF
J gene: TRBJ2-7; V gene: TRBV6-5; D gene: TRBD1; CDR3 DNA: TGTGCCAGCAGATCCCTGACAGGGAACGCCTACGAGCAGTACTTC; CDR3 protein: CASRSLTGNAYEQYF
J gene: TRBJ2-1; V gene: TRBV5-1; D gene: .; CDR3 DNA: TGCGCCAGCAGCTTGGGGGGCGGCAGCTACAATGAGCAGTTCTTC; CDR3 protein: CASSLGGGSYNEQFF
J gene: TRBJ2-5; V gene: TRBV2; D gene: .; CDR3 DNA: TGTGCCAGTGACGGCAGGGGGGTTGGAGAGACCCAGTACTTC; CDR3 protein: CASDGRGVGETQYF
J gene: TRBJ2-5; V gene: TRBV7-3; D gene: .; CDR3 DNA: TGTGCCAGCAGCAGCTCCACCCTAGCTAGCGAGACCCAGTACTTC; CDR3 protein: CASSSSTLASETQYF
J gene: TRBJ1-2; V gene: TRBV6-5; D gene: TRBD1; CDR3 DNA: TGTGCCAGCAGTTATTACGGACAGGCAGCTAACTATGGCTACACCTTC; CDR3 protein: CASSYYGQAANYGYTF
J gene: TRBJ1-1; V gene: TRBV7-9; D gene: .; CDR3 DNA: TGTGCCAGCAGCCCCCGGACTGAAGCTTTCTTT; CDR3 protein: CASSPRTEAFF
J gene: TRBJ1-2; V gene: TRBV7-8; D gene: .; CDR3 DNA: TGTGCCAGCAGCTTAGGGCGAATACCGGGATCCTATGGCTACACCTTC; CDR3 protein: CASSLGRIPGSYGYTF
J gene: TRBJ2-6; V gene: TRBV4-3; D gene: .; CDR3 DNA: TGCGCCAGCAGCCAAGGAGCAGGGTCTGGGGCCAACGTCCTGACTTTC; CDR3 protein: CASSQGAGSGANVLTF
J gene: TRBJ1-5; V gene: TRBV5-6; D gene: .; CDR3 DNA: TGTGCCAGCAGCTTCTCGGAGAATCAGCCCCAGCATTTT; CDR3 protein: CASSFSENQPQHF
J gene: TRBJ2-7; V gene: TRBV6-6; D gene: TRBD1; CDR3 DNA: TGTGCCAGCAGGCCCGGGACAGGGTCCTACGAGCAGTACTTC; CDR3 protein: CASRPGTGSYEQYF
J gene: TRBJ1-6; V gene: TRBV30; D gene: TRBD1; CDR3 DNA: TGTGCCTGGAGTGTGGGGGACAGAGTTTATTCACCCCTCCACTTT; CDR3 protein: CAWSVGDRVYSPLHF
J gene: TRBJ1-2; V gene: TRBV10-3; D gene: TRBD1; CDR3 DNA: TGTGCCATCAGTTGGGACAGGGAAATCCCCTATGGCTACACCTTC; CDR3 protein: CAISWDREIPYGYTF
J gene: TRBJ1-4; V gene: TRBV11-3; D gene: .; CDR3 DNA: TGTGCCAGCAGCTTAGGCTTCCCGACTGGAACTAATGAAAAACTGTTTTTT; CDR3 protein: CASSLGFPTGTNEKLFF
J gene: TRBJ2-5; V gene: TRBV7-9; D gene: TRBD2; CDR3 DNA: TGTGCCAGCAGCATTCCAGCGGGGGGGTTTCAAGAGACCCAGTACTTC; CDR3 protein: CASSIPAGGFQETQYF